This T cell receptor beta chain emerged from a study of blood T cell repertoires in COVID-19. Study-wide context: The United States, Italy and Spain were the sources of the acute and convalescent COVID-19 samples. In each case, the material was cDNA or gDNA derived from T cells, B-cell-depleted T cells, or PBMCs.

In the study's own analysis: How many nucleated cells were present was estimated from reference gene primer amplification. TCRdb keeps only in-frame clones here, not all; method: immunoSEQ multiplex PCR. V and J calls and clone size are those listed in that table; D and trimming were worked out from the DNA. In the table there are 65,000 to 80,000 clones, roughly 89% of which are singletons. The CDR3 covers 15 residues. Germline values: CDR1 MNHNY, CDR2 SVGAGI (reference sequence). Germline trimming cut 7 bases from V and 1 base from J; bases unmatched to any gene: 2. The chain employs TRBV6-6 and TRBJ2-2, with 11 bases fitting TRBD2. The TCR originated in a human donor in a cohort sampled during active COVID-19. The sample comprised peripheral blood. As DNA, the CDR3 is TGTGCCAGCACCACTAGCGGGGGGAACACCGGGGAGCTGTTTTTT. It is translated as CASTTSGGNTGELFF.